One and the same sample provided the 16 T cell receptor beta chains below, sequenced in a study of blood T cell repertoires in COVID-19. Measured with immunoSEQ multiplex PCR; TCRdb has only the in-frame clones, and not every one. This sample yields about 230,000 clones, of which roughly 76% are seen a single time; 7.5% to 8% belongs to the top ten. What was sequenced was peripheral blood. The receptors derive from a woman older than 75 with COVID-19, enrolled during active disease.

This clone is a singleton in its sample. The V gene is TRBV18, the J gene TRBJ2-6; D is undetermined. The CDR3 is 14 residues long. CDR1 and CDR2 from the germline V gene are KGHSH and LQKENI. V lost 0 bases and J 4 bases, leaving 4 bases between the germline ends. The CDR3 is CASSPPLGANVLTF. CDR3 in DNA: TGTGCCAGCTCACCACCGTTAGGGGCCAACGTCCTGACTTTC. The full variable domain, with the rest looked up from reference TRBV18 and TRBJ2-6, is NAGVMQNPRHLVRRRGQEARLRCSPMKGHSHVYWYRQLPEEGLKFMVYLQKENIIDESGMPKERFSAEFPKEGPSILRIQQVVRGDSAAYFCASSPPLGANVLTFGAGSRLTVL.

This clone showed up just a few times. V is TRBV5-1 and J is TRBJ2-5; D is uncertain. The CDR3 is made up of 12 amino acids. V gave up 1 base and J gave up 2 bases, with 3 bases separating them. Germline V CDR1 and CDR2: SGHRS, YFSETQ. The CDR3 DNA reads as TGCGCCAGCAGCTTGCTGCAAGAGACCCAGTACTTC. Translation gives CASSLLQETQYF. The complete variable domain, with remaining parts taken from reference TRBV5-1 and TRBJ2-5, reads KAGVTQTPRYLIKTRGQQVTLSCSPISGHRSVSWYQQTPGQGLQFLFEYFSETQRNKGNFPGRFSGRQFSNSRSEMNVSTLELGDSALYLCASSLLQETQYFGPGTRLLVL.

The CDR3 sequence: CASSQMDSREKLFF. The DNA of the CDR3 is TGCGCCAGCAGCCAGATGGACAGCAGGGAAAAACTGTTTTTT. The V call is TRBV4-1, the J call TRBJ1-4; possibly TRBD1 for D (6 bases). Germline V CDR1 and CDR2: MGHRA, YSYEKL. The CDR3 totals 14 residues. Trimming took 3 bases from V and 8 from J, leaving 13 bases between them.

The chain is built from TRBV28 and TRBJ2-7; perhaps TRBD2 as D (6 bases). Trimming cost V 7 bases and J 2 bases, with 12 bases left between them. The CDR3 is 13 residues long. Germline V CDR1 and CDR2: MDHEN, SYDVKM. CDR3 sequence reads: CASIRDSPYEQYF. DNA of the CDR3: TGTGCCAGCATCCGGGACTCCCCCTACGAGCAGTACTTC.

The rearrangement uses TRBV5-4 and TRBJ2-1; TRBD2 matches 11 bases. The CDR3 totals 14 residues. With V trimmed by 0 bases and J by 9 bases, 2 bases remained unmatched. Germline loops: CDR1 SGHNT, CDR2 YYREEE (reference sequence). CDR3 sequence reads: CASSLGLAGGEQFF. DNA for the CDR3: TGTGCCAGCAGCTTGGGGCTAGCGGGAGGTGAGCAGTTCTTC.

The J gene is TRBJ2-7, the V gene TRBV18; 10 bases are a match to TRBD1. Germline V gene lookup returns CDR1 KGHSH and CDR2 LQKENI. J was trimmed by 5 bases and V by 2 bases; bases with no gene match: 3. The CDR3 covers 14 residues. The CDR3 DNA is TGTGCCAGCTCACCAACGGGACAGGGGAACGAGCAGTACTTC. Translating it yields CASSPTGQGNEQYF.

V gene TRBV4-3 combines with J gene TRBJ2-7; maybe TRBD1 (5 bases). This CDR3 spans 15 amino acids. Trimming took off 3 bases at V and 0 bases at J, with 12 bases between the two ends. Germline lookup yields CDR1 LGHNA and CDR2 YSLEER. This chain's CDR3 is CASSQTQGASYEQYF. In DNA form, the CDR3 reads TGCGCCAGCAGCCAGACCCAGGGTGCCTCCTACGAGCAGTACTTC.

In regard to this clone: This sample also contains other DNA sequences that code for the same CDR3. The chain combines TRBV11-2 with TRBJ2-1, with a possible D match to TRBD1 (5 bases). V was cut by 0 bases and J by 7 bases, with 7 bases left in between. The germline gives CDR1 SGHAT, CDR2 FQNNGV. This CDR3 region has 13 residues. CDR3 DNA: TGTGCCAGCAGCTTAGACAGGGTTAATGAGCAGTTCTTC. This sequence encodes CASSLDRVNEQFF. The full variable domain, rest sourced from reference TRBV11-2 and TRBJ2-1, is EAGVAQSPRYKIIEKRQSVAFWCNPISGHATLYWYQQILGQGPKLLIQFQNNGVVDDSQLPKDRFSAERLKGVDSTLKIQPAKLEDSAVYLCASSLDRVNEQFFGPGTRLTVL.

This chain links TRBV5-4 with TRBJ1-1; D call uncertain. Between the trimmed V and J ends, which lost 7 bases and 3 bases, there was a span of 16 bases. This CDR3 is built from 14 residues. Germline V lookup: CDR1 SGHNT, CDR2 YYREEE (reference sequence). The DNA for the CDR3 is TGTGCCAGCCAACCGGGATTAAGGGACACTGAAGCTTTCTTT. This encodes CASQPGLRDTEAFF.

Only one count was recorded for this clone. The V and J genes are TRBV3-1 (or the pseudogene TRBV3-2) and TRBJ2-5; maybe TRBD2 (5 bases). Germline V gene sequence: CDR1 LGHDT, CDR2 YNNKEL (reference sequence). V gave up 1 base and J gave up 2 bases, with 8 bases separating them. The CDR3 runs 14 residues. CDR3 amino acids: CASSQGLSQETQYF. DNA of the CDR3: TGTGCCAGCAGCCAAGGACTATCTCAAGAGACCCAGTACTTC.

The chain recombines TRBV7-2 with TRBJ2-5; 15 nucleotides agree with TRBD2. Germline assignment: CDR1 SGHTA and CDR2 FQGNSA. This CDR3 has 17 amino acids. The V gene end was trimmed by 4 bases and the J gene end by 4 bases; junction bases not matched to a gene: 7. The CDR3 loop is CASSSGLAGGGRETQYF. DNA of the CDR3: TGTGCCAGCAGCTCGGGACTAGCGGGAGGAGGGAGAGAGACCCAGTACTTC.

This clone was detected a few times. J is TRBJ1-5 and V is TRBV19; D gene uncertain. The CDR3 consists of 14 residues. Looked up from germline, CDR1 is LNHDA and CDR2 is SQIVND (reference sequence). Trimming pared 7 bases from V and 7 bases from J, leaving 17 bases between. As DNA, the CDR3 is TGTGCCAGTAATCTCCGGGAAAGCGGGCAGCCCCAGCATTTT. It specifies CASNLRESGQPQHF. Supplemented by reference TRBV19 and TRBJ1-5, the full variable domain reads DGGITQSPKYLFRKEGQNVTLSCEQNLNHDAMYWYRQDPGQGLRLIYYSQIVNDFQKGDIAEGYSVSREKKESFPLTVTSAQKNPTAFYLCASNLRESGQPQHFGDGTRLSIL.

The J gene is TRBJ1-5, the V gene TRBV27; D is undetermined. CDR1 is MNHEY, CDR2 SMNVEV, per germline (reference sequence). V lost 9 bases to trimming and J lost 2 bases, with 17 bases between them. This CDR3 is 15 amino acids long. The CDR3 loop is CASSPGRFGNQPQHF. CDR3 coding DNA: TGTGCCAGTAGTCCCGGCAGGTTCGGCAATCAGCCCCAGCATTTT.

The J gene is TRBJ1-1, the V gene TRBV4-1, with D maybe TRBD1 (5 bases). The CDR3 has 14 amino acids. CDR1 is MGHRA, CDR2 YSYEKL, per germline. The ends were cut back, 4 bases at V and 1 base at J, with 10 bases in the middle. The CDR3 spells CASSLHQGNTEAFF. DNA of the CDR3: TGCGCCAGCAGCCTTCATCAGGGGAACACTGAAGCTTTCTTT.

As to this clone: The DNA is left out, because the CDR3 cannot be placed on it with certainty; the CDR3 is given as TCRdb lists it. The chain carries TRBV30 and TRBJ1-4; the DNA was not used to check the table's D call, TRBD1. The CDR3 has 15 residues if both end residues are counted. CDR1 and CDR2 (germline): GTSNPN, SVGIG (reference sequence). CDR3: CAWSVGTGSSGPVFF.

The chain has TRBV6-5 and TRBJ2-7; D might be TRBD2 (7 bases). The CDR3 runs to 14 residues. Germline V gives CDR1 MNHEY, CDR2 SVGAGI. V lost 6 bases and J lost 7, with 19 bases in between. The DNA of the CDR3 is TGTGCCAGCAGCCTCACAGGGAGCGGGACAGAGCAGTACTTC. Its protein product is CASSLTGSGTEQYF.